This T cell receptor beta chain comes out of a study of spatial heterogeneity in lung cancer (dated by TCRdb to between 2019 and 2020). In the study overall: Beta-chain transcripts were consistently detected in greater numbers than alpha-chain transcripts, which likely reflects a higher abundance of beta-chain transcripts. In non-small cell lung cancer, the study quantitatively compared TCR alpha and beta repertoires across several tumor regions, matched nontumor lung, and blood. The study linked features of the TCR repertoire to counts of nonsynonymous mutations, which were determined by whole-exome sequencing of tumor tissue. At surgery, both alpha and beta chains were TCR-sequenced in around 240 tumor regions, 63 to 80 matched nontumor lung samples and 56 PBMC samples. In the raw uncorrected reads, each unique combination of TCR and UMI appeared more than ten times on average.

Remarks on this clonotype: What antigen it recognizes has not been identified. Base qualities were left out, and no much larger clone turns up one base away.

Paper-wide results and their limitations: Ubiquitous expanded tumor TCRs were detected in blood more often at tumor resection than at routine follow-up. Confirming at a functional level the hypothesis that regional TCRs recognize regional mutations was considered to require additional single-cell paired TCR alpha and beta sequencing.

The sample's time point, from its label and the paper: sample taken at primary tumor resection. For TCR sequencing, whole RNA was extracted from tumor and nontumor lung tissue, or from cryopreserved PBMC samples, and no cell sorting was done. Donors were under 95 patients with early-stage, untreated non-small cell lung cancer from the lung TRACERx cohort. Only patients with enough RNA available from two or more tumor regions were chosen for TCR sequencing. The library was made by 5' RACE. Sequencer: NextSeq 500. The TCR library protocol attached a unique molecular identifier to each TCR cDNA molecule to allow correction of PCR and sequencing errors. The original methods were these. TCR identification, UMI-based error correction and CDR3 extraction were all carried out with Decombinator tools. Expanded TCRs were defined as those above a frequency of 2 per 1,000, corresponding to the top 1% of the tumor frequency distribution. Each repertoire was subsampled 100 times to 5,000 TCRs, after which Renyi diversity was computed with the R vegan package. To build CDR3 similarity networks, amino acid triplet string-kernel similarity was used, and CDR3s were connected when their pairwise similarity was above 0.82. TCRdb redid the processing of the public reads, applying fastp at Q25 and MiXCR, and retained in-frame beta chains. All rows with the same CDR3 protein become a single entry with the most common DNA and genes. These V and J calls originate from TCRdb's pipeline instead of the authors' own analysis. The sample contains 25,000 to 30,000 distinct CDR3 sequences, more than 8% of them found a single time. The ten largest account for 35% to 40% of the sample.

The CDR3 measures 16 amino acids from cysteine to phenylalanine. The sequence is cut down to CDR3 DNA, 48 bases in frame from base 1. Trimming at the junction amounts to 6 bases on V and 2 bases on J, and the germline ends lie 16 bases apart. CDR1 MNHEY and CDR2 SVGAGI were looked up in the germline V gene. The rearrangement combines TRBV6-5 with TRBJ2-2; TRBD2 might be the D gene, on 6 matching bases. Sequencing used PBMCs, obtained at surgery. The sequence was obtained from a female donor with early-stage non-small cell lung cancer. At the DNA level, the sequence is TGTGCCAGCAGCACGACTGGGGGGTTAAACACCGGGGAGCTGTTTTTT. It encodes CASSTTGGLNTGELFF.